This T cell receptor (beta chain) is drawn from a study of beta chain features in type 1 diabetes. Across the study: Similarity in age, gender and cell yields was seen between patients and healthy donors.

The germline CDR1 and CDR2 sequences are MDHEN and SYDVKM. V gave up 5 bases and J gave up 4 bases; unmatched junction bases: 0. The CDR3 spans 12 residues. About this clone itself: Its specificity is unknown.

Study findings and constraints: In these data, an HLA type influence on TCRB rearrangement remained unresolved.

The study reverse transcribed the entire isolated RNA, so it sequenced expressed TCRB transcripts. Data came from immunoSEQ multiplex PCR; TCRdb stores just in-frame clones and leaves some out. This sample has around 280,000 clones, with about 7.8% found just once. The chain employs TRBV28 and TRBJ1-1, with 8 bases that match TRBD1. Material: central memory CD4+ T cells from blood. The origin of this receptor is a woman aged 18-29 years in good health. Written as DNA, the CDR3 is TGTGCCAGCAGTGACAGGGGCACTGAAGCTTTCTTT. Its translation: CASSDRGTEAFF.